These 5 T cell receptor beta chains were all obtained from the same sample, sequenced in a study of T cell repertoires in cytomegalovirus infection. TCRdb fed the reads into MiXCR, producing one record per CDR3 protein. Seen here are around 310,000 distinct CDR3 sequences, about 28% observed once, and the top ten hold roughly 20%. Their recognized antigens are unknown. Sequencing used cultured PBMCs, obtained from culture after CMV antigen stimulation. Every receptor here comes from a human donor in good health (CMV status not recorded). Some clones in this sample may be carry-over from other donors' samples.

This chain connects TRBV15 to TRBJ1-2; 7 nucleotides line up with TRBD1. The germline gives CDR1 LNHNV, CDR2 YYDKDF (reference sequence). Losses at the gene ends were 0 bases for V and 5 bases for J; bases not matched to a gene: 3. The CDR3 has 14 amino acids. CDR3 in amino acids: CATSRDPGQYGYTF. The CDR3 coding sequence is TGTGCCACCAGCAGAGATCCGGGACAGTATGGCTACACCTTC.

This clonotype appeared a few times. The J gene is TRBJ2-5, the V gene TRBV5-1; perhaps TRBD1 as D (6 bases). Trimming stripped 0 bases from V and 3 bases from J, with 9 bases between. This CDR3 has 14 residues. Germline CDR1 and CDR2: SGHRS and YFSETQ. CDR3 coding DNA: TGCGCCAGCAGCTTGGTGGCAGGGGAAGAGACCCAGTACTTC. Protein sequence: CASSLVAGEETQYF. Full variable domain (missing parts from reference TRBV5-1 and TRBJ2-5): KAGVTQTPRYLIKTRGQQVTLSCSPISGHRSVSWYQQTPGQGLQFLFEYFSETQRNKGNFPGRFSGRQFSNSRSEMNVSTLELGDSALYLCASSLVAGEETQYFGPGTRLLVL.

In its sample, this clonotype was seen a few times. CDR3 sequence: CASKSAGGQNEQYF. The CDR3 coding sequence is TGTGCCAGCAAAAGCGCGGGAGGGCAGAACGAGCAGTACTTC. The J gene is TRBJ2-7, the V gene TRBV6-1; TRBD2 matches at 9 bases. From germline, CDR1 is MNHNS and CDR2 SASEGT. After removal of 7 bases from V and 5 bases from J, the junction contained 9 bases not matched to a gene. The CDR3 extends over 14 amino acids.

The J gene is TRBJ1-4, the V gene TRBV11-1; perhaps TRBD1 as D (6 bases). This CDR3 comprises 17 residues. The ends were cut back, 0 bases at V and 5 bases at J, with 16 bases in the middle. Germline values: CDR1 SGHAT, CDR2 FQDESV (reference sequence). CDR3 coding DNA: TGTGCCAGCAGCTTAGCGGGATCCGGGACATTGAATGAAAAACTGTTTTTT. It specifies CASSLAGSGTLNEKLFF.

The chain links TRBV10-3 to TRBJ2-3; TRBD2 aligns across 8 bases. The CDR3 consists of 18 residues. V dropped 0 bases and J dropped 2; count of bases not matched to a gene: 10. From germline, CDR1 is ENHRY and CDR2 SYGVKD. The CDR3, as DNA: TGTGCCATCAGTGAGTCAATGGGACTAGGGACCATCACAGATACGCAGTATTTT. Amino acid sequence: CAISESMGLGTITDTQYF.